This entry concerns a single T cell receptor beta chain. The data were produced by immunoSEQ multiplex PCR, yet TCRdb's version contains in-frame clones alone and is incomplete. The table records 150,000 to 160,000 clones, 85% to 90% of them present only once. These data are taken from a study of T cell responses to AZD1222 COVID-19 vaccine. CDR1 and CDR2 (germline): SEHNR, FQNEAQ (reference sequence). The CDR3 loop spans 9 amino acids. V was pared by 5 bases and J by 17 bases, with 7 bases between. Analysis merged second doses at about 4 or about 12 weeks. V and J are TRBV7-9 and TRBJ2-6; D remains ambiguous. Sequences were derived from peripheral blood, sampled 28 days after the second AZD1222 dose. The source of this sequence is an adult who received the AZD1222 COVID-19 vaccine. The DNA for the CDR3 is TGTGCCAGCAGCCGGCTGTTGACTTTC. Protein: CASSRLLTF. Based on the CDR3 plus reference TRBV7-9 and TRBJ2-6, the full variable domain is DTGVSQNPRHKITKRGQNVTFRCDPISEHNRLYWYRQTLGQGPEFLTYFQNEAQLEKSRLLSDRFSAERPKGSFSTLEIQRTEQGDSAMYLCASSRLLTFGAGSRLTVL.